The entry that follows covers one T cell receptor (beta chain) sequence. Time point indicated: peak reinfection, 3 to 8 weeks after reinfection detection. No in vitro expansion preceded TCR sequencing of the sorted cells. The sample comes from a study of memory CD8 T cells in hepatitis C reinfection. For the study at large: Chronic HCV followed reinfection in a couple of donors who cleared primary infection.

V was trimmed by 0 bases and J by 4 bases, leaving 20 bases between them. The CDR3 length is 18 residues. From germline, CDR1 is SGDLS and CDR2 YYNGEE. Using immunoSEQ multiplex PCR, the repertoire was profiled, and TCRdb retains in-frame clones only, with some absent. This sample has tens of thousands of clones; roughly 90% occur once, and the top ten carry around 1.2%. This TCR was sampled from a man younger than 30 with hepatitis C virus infection. The chain links TRBV9 to TRBJ2-1, with D possibly TRBD2 on 6 matching bases. The sequenced sample consisted of naive CD8+ T cells sorted from blood. The CDR3 region has the DNA TGTGCCAGCAGCGTAGGTAGCGGAGCCGGATATATATACAATGAGCAGTTCTTC. Translated, it gives CASSVGSGAGYIYNEQFF.